This TCR beta chain comes out of a study of blood T cell repertoires in COVID-19. Across the study: The United States, Italy and Spain supplied acute and convalescent COVID-19 samples. From T cells, B-cell-depleted T cells, or PBMCs came the material, which was cDNA or gDNA.

In Seattle, patients joined the study during active infection and were tracked longitudinally. As handled by the study authors: Amplification of reference gene primers was used by the study to estimate nucleated cell counts. Sequenced by immunoSEQ multiplex PCR; TCRdb stores in-frame clones only, minus some. That table gives V, J and clone size, and the DNA gave D and trimming. The sample carries around 300,000 clones, roughly 92% recorded once. After removal of 2 bases from V and 5 bases from J, the junction contained 9 bases not matched to a gene. Per germline, CDR1 SGHDT and CDR2 YYEEEE. The CDR3 extends over 15 amino acids.

The material sequenced was peripheral blood. This clonotype originated in a woman in her 30s with COVID-19, enrolled during active disease. The chain joins TRBV5-6 to TRBJ1-2, with 7 bases fitting TRBD1. CDR3 loop: CASSLRRTGLYGYTF. The DNA for the CDR3 is TGTGCCAGCAGCTTACGCCGGACAGGACTTTATGGCTACACCTTC.